The clone carrying this TCR beta chain is deemed medium-sized (0.01 to 0.1%) by its frequency. Its matching antigen is unknown. The data stem from a study of T cell clusters in autoimmune cytopenias. Germline CDR1 is MNHEY and CDR2 is SMNVEV (reference sequence). CDR3 length: 11 residues. TRB was amplified by touch-down multiplex PCR, primer pools A and B combined. Following a re-call of the multiplex PCR reads, TCRdb has one entry per CDR3 protein and lacks DNA. The listing records around 9,500 distinct CDR3 sequences. Overall study results and limits: No cluster-lack signature appeared between secondary cytopenia and chronic lymphocytic leukemia patients, apparently due to lymphoma masking.

Roughly 38,000 genome equivalents of blood DNA were amplified for TRB. This receptor was obtained from a human donor with an autoimmune cytopenia or autoimmune hepatitis (not recorded which). The chain couples TRBV27 to TRBJ1-2; checking the TCRdb D call of TRBD1 is not possible without DNA. The sequenced sample consisted of peripheral blood. The CDR3 protein is CASGGRYGYTF.